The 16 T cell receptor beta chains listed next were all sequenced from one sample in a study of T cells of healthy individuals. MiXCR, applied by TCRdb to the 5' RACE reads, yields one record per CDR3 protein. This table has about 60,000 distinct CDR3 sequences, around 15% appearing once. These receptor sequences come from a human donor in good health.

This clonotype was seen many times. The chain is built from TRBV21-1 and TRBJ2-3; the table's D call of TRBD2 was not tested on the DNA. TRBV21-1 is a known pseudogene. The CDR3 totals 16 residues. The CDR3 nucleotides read TGTGCCAGCAGCTCCCGGACTAGCGGGAGAGGAGATACGCAGTATTTT. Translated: CASSSRTSGRGDTQYF.

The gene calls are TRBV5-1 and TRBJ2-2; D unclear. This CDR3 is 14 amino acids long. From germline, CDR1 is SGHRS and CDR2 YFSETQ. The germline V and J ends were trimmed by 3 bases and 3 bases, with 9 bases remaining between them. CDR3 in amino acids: CASSSNGYTGELFF. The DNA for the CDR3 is TGCGCCAGCAGCTCGAACGGATACACCGGGGAGCTGTTTTTT.

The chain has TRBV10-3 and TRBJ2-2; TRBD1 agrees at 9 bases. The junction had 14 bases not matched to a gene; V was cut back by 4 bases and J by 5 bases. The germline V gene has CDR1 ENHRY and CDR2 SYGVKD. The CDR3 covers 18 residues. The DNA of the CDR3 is TGTGCCATCAGTGGGAAGAGTGTGGGGACAGGGCGTACCGGGGAGCTGTTTTTT. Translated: CAISGKSVGTGRTGELFF.

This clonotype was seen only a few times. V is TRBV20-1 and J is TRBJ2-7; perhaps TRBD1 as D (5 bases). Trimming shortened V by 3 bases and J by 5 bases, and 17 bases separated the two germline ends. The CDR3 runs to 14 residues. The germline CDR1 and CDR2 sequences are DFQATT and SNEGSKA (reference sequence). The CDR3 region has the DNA TGCAGTGCTAGGATGGGAAGGGGTATTAACGAGCAGTACTTC. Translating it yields CSARMGRGINEQYF.

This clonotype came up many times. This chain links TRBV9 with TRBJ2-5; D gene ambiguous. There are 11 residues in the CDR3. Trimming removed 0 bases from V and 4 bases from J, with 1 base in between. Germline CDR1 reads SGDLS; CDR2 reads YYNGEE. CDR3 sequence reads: CASSVAETQYF. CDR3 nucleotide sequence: TGTGCCAGCAGCGTAGCAGAGACCCAGTACTTC.

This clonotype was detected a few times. Here the CDR3 reads CASTTGVNEKLFF. DNA of the CDR3: TGTGCCAGTACGACAGGGGTGAATGAAAAACTGTTTTTT. This chain links TRBV12-3 or TRBV12-4 with TRBJ1-4, with 8 bases lining up with TRBD1. This CDR3 comprises 13 residues. V was clipped by 9 bases and J by 5 bases; unmatched bases: 5.

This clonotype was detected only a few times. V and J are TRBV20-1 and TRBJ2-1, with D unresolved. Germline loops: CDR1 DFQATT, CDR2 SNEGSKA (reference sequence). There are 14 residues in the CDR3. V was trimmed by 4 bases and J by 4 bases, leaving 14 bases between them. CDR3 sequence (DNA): TGCAGTGCTATACCGGCGGTGGGGTACAATGAGCAGTTCTTC. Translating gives CSAIPAVGYNEQFF.

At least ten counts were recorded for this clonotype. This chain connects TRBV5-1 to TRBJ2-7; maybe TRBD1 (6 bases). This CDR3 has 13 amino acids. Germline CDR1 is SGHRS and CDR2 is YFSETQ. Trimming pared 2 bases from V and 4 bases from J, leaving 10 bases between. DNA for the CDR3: TGCGCCAGCAGCTTATGGGGGCTGTACGAGCAGTACTTC. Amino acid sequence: CASSLWGLYEQYF.

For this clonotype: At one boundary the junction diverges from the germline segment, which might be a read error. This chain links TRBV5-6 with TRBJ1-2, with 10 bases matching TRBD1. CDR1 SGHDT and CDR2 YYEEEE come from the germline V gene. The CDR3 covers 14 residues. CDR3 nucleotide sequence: TGTGCCAGCAGCGGAGGGACAGGGGTATTCGGCTACATCTTC. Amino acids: CASSGGTGVFGYIF.

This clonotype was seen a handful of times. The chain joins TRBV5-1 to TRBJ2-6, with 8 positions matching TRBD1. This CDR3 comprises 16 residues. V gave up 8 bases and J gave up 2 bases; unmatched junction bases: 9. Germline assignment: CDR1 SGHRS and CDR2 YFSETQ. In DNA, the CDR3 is TGCGCCAGTGGACAGGGAGGATCCCCTGGGGCCAACGTCCTGACTTTC. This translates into CASGQGGSPGANVLTF.

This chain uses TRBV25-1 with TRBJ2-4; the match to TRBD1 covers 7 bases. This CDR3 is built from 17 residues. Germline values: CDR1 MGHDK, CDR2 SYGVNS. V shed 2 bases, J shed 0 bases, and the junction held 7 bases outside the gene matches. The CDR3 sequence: CASSEGTVAGAKNIQYF. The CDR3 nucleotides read TGTGCCAGCAGTGAAGGGACAGTTGCGGGAGCCAAAAACATTCAGTACTTC.

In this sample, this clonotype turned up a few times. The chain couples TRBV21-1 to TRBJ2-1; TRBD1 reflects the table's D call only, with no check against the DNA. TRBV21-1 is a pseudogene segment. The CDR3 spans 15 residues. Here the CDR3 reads CASSPRDRGHDEQFF. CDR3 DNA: TGTGCCAGCAGCCCCCGGGACCGGGGGCATGATGAGCAGTTCTTC.

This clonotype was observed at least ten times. The CDR3 protein is CSASSGRDHNEQFF. The DNA of the CDR3 is TGCAGTGCTAGTTCCGGACGGGACCACAATGAGCAGTTCTTC. The chain carries TRBV20-1 and TRBJ2-1, with D possibly called TRBD1 or TRBD2 (5 bases each). Germline V gene data show CDR1 as DFQATT and CDR2 as SNEGSKA (reference sequence). V was pared by 3 bases and J by 5 bases, with 14 bases between. This CDR3 contains 14 residues.

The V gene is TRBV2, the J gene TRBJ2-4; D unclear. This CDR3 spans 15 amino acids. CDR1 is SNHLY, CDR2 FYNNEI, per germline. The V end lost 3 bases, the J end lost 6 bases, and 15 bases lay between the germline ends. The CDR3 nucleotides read TGTGCCAGCAGTGAGGTTGAGGACCCACTAAACATTCAGTACTTC. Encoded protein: CASSEVEDPLNIQYF.

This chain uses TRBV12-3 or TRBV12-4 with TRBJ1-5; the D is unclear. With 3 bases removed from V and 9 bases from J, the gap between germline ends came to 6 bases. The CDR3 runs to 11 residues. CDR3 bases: TGTGCCAGCAGTTTGGCGGGGCCCCAGCATTTT. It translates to CASSLAGPQHF.

Here the CDR3 reads CASSLAGTGEQPQHF. In DNA, the CDR3 is TGTGCCAGCAGCCTCGCCGGGACAGGGGAACAGCCCCAGCATTTT. The genes are TRBV6-5 and TRBJ1-5; 10 bases line up with TRBD1. Germline CDR1 is MNHEY and CDR2 is SVGAGI. The CDR3 covers 15 residues. Trimming took 6 bases from V and 7 from J; bases not matched to a gene: 9.